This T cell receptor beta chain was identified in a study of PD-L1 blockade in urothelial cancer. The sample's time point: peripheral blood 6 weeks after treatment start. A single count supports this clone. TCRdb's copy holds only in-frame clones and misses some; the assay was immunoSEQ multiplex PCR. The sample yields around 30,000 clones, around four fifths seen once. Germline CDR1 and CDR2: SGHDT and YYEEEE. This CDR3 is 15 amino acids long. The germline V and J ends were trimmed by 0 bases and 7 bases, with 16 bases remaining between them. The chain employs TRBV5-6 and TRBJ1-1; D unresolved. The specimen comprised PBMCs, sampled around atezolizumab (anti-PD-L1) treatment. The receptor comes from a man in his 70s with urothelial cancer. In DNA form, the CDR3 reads TGTGCCAGCAGCTTGGGGTACGGGAGCCCAGATGAAGCTTTCTTT. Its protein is CASSLGYGSPDEAFF.